The rows below give T cell receptor beta chains drawn from one sample of a study of blood T cell repertoires in COVID-19. TCRdb's copy holds only in-frame clones and misses some; the assay was immunoSEQ multiplex PCR. The data contain 150,000 to 200,000 clones, about 82% of them singletons. The specimen was peripheral blood. The receptor set was obtained from a woman in her thirties with acute or convalescent COVID-19. Both conserved end residues are part of each CDR3. D genes are given only for firm matches. Size is stated for part of the rows, as once, few or many counts, or as a class when the clone is expanded.

D gene	V gene	J gene	clone size	CDR3 protein	CDR3 DNA
-	TRBV6-5	TRBJ1-5	-	CASSGQSFSNQPQHF	TGTGCCAGCAGCGGACAGTCTTTTAGCAATCAGCCCCAGCATTTT
-	TRBV6-2/TRBV6-3	TRBJ2-1	-	CASSYPAGWGQFF	TGTGCCAGCAGTTACCCGGCGGGTTGGGGGCAGTTCTTC
-	TRBV14	TRBJ2-1	-	CASSQENWDTYYNEQFF	TGTGCCAGCAGCCAAGAGAATTGGGACACCTACTACAATGAGCAGTTCTTC
-	TRBV14	TRBJ2-7	-	CASSQGFTGLWEQYF	TGTGCCAGCAGCCAGGGATTCACAGGTCTCTGGGAGCAGTACTTC
-	TRBV6-5	TRBJ1-1	-	CASWVTGKNTEAFF	TGTGCCAGCTGGGTTACAGGGAAAAACACTGAAGCTTTCTTT
TRBD1	TRBV5-6	TRBJ1-3	-	CASSLNGQELFSGNTIYF	TGTGCCAGCAGCTTAAACGGACAGGAACTCTTCTCTGGAAACACCATATATTTT
TRBD2	TRBV7-9	TRBJ2-7	-	CASSLGGLAGLSYEQYF	TGTGCCAGCAGCTTAGGCGGACTAGCGGGGCTTTCCTACGAGCAGTACTTC
-	TRBV12-3/TRBV12-4	TRBJ1-2	-	CASTGDGYTF	TGTGCCAGCACGGGTGACGGCTACACCTTC
-	TRBV3-1/TRBV3-2	TRBJ1-6	-	CASSLLPSSYNSPLHF	TGTGCCAGCAGTCTTTTGCCGAGCTCCTATAATTCACCCCTCCACTTT
-	TRBV21-1	TRBJ2-7	-	CASSTITGSEDVGPYEQYF	TGTGCCAGCAGCACTATAACAGGATCCGAAGACGTAGGCCCCTACGAGCAGTACTTC
TRBD2	TRBV25-1	TRBJ2-2	-	CASSGVAGGPSGELFF	TGTGCCAGCAGTGGGGTAGCGGGAGGGCCATCCGGGGAGCTGTTTTTT
-	TRBV19	TRBJ1-2	few	CASSTAEGGYTF	TGTGCCAGTAGTACGGCGGAAGGTGGCTACACCTTC
-	TRBV23-1	TRBJ1-5	-	CASSQFGQINQPQHF	TGCGCCAGCAGTCAATTCGGACAGATTAATCAGCCCCAGCATTTT
TRBD2	TRBV6-4	TRBJ2-1	-	CASPLAGVIMRNEQFF	TGTGCCAGCCCACTAGCGGGGGTTATCATGAGGAATGAGCAGTTCTTC
TRBD1	TRBV5-1	TRBJ1-1	-	CASSAYRGRMNTEAFF	TGCGCCAGCAGCGCGTACAGGGGGCGAATGAACACTGAAGCTTTCTTT
TRBD1	TRBV24-1	TRBJ2-5	-	CATSDRTGESETQYF	TGTGCCACCAGTGATCGGACAGGGGAATCGGAGACCCAGTACTTC
-	TRBV28	TRBJ2-7	-	CASSLPPSVEQYF	TGTGCCAGCAGTTTACCCCCTTCAGTCGAGCAGTACTTC
-	TRBV30	TRBJ1-2	-	CAWSSHRDGYTF	TGTGCCTGGAGCTCTCACAGGGATGGCTACACCTTC
-	TRBV5-4	TRBJ2-2	-	CASSFRALGTGELFF	TGTGCCAGCAGCTTCCGGGCCCTCGGGACTGGGGAGCTGTTTTTT
-	TRBV7-6	TRBJ1-2	-	CASSPGTGIVTDGYTF	TGTGCCAGCAGCCCCGGTACCGGGATTGTTACGGATGGCTACACCTTC
-	TRBV2	TRBJ1-6	-	CASSEEGISVNSPLHF	TGTGCCAGCAGTGAAGAGGGGATAAGTGTCAATTCACCCCTCCACTTT
TRBD1	TRBV3-1/TRBV3-2	TRBJ2-7	-	CASSQGPGQGPSYF	TGTGCCAGCAGCCAAGGGCCGGGACAGGGTCCCTCGTACTTC
TRBD1	TRBV7-2	TRBJ2-5	-	CASSTLGGTEETQYF	TGTGCCAGCAGCACCTTAGGGGGCACCGAAGAGACCCAGTACTTC
-	TRBV19	TRBJ2-3	-	CASSIGGSQSDTQYF	TGTGCCAGTAGTATAGGGGGCTCTCAGTCGGATACGCAGTATTTT
TRBD1	TRBV12-3/TRBV12-4	TRBJ1-2	-	CASSRTGGYTF	TGTGCCAGCAGTCGGACAGGGGGCTACACCTTC
TRBD1	TRBV2	TRBJ1-4	-	CASSTGTGGRAEKLFF	TGTGCCAGCAGTACCGGGACAGGGGGCAGAGCTGAAAAACTGTTTTTT
TRBD1	TRBV19	TRBJ1-4	-	CASSALDRANEKLFF	TGTGCCAGTAGTGCCCTGGACAGGGCGAATGAAAAACTGTTTTTT
-	TRBV7-8	TRBJ1-3	-	CASSLGQGSSSNTIYF	TGTGCCAGCAGCTTAGGGCAGGGATCGTCCAGTAACACCATATATTTT
TRBD1	TRBV6-1	TRBJ1-1	-	CASSEGTGTGTFWNTEAFF	TGTGCCAGCAGTGAGGGGACCGGGACAGGGACGTTTTGGAACACTGAAGCTTTCTTT